The clone carrying this T cell receptor (beta chain) was found many times. Its antigen is not identified. Relative to the germline gene, one junction end is altered; a read error may explain this. This sample is part of a study of regulatory T cells in long-lasting Graves disease. Whole-study findings and limits: Persistent cases favored TRBV28, TRBJ1-2 and TRBJ2-5.

Time point reported: persistent/refractory GD, antithyroid drugs over 5 years with positive TRAb. The TCR library was prepared using RNA isolated from PBMCs. The authors built TCR beta libraries using iRepertoire HTBI primers and Arm-PCR of CDR3 regions. In the study's own analysis: Identified across the samples were 50 to 70 TRBV segments and around 14 TRBJ segments. TCRdb used MiXCR to reprocess the multiplex PCR reads, holding one entry per CDR3 protein. The authors' filters were not applied to this entry. The table includes around 400,000 distinct CDR3 sequences, roughly a quarter detected once. Germline assignment: CDR1 SGHRS and CDR2 YFSETQ. This CDR3 contains 14 residues.

This chain joins TRBV5-1 and TRBJ1-2, with 9 bases lining up with TRBD1. Sequences were derived from peripheral blood mononuclear cells (PBMCs), sampled when the disease was refractory, from a patient treated with antithyroid drugs. The clonotype was recovered from a female donor with Graves disease. CDR3 protein: CASSLGQGGYGYTF. In DNA, the CDR3 is TGTGCCAGCAGCTTGGGACAGGGTGGATATGGCTACACCTTC.